This record concerns one T cell receptor beta chain sequence. Its antigen is as yet unknown. The data are from a study of Ad26.COV2.S vaccination and SARS-CoV-2 variants. For the study at large: Within the COV1001 Ad26.COV2.S trial arm, the donor was enrolled.

Study conclusions and caveats: The study found higher spike-specific TCR breadth in vaccine than placebo recipients. In vaccinated individuals, spike-specific CD8+ and CD4+ T cell responses reportedly displayed substantial breadth.

With 6 bases removed from V and 0 bases from J, the gap between germline ends came to 13 bases. Germline-derived CDR1 and CDR2 are LGHNA and YSLEER. This CDR3 spans 15 amino acids. Treatment meaning: about 20 received Ad26.COV2.S at low or high dose, single or two shots; about 5 received placebo; per-sample allocation not given. The samples date from day 63 after the first vaccine or placebo injection. Sequencing used immunoSEQ multiplex PCR; TCRdb keeps in-frame clones, though not all of them. The table records some 390,000 clones, approximately 91% of them present only once. The receptor was derived from a person between 18 and 65 years old who received the Ad26.COV2.S COVID-19 vaccine or a placebo. The V gene is TRBV4-3, the J gene TRBJ2-3; D is ambiguous. The sequences come from peripheral blood, collected in a trial of Ad26.COV2.S vaccine versus placebo. The CDR3 DNA reads TGCGCCAGCAGTTTATTTTTATCTAGCACAGATACGCAGTATTTT. Amino acid sequence: CASSLFLSSTDTQYF.